A selection of T cell receptor beta chains follows, all from one sample in a study of CD8 T cells in ankylosing spondylitis. A single record per CDR3 protein comes from TCRdb applying MiXCR to the 5' RACE reads. Of 35,000 to 40,000 distinct CDR3 sequences listed, approximately 17% were seen once; the top ten hold approximately 43%. Sequencing was carried out using blood. These receptors were collected from a male donor with ankylosing spondylitis or in good health (not recorded which). The CDR3 runs from the conserved cysteine through the conserved F or W. The D gene is left open where the match is weak. Size tells how often a clone was seen (once, few, many) or the class of an expanded clone, and some rows leave it out.

TRBJ1-5 few . TRBV12-3/TRBV12-4 TGTGCCAGCAGTTTAGGTGGCAGGGTTGGACAGCCCCAGCATTTT CASSLGGRVGQPQHF
TRBJ2-3 . . TRBV2 TGTGCCAGCAGTCCATTAACTAATACAGATACGCAGTATTTT CASSPLTNTDTQYF
TRBJ2-7 . TRBD2 TRBV19 TGTGCCAGTAGTATTGGCACTAGCGGCTACGAGCAGTACTTC CASSIGTSGYEQYF
TRBJ2-7 few TRBD2 TRBV20-1 TGCAGTGCTAGCCGGACTAGCGGCTACGAGCAGTACTTC CSASRTSGYEQYF
TRBJ1-1 medium-sized . TRBV28 TGTGCCAGCAGTTGGGGGTCGGAGGGCGCTGAAGCTTTCTTT CASSWGSEGAEAFF
TRBJ2-2 few TRBD2 TRBV7-2 TGTGCCAGCAGGCCGGGGGGAGGGTACACCGGGGAGCTGTTTTTT CASRPGGGYTGELFF
TRBJ1-1 . . TRBV7-2 TGTGCCAGCAGCGTCACCCTGGGCACTGAAGCTTTCTTT CASSVTLGTEAFF
TRBJ1-1 . TRBD1 TRBV28 TGTGCCAGCAAGGGACAGTTGAACACTGAAGCTTTCTTT CASKGQLNTEAFF
TRBJ2-1 few . TRBV20-1 TGCAGTGCGTATAAACGGGACTCCAGTCGCTACAATGAGCAGTTCTTC CSAYKRDSSRYNEQFF
TRBJ2-1 many . TRBV25-1 TGTGCCAGCAGTGAATCACAGACCAATGAGCAGTTCTTC CASSESQTNEQFF
TRBJ2-1 few . TRBV24-1 TGTGCCACCAGTGATTTGGACGCTAGCGAGACCTACAATGAGCAGTTCTTC CATSDLDASETYNEQFF
TRBJ2-2 many . TRBV12-3/TRBV12-4 TGTGCCAGCAGTTCCGGACCGGGTACTAAGGTCGCCGGGGAGCTGTTTTTT CASSSGPGTKVAGELFF
TRBJ2-3 few . TRBV7-6 TGTGCCAGCAGCTTAGAGCGGAGGCGCACAGATACGCAGTATTTT CASSLERRRTDTQYF
TRBJ2-2 few TRBD2 TRBV20-1 TGCAGTGCAACCACTCTAGCGGGCCTTAACACCGGGGAGCTGTTTTTT CSATTLAGLNTGELFF
TRBJ2-3 . . TRBV5-1 TGCGCCAGCAGCTTGGAACACGCGGATACGCAGTATTTT CASSLEHADTQYF
TRBJ2-7 . . TRBV7-2 TGTGCCAGCAGCTTAGGCGGACGGTCCTCCTACGAGCAGTACTTC CASSLGGRSSYEQYF
TRBJ2-2 . . TRBV5-1 TGCGCCAGCAGCCCCCAGGTTGGGAACGGGGAGCTGTTTTTT CASSPQVGNGELFF
TRBJ2-5 . . TRBV28 TGTGCCAGCAGTTTCAAGGATATGCAGTACTTC CASSFKDMQYF
TRBJ2-5 . TRBD1 TRBV6-5 TGTGCCAGCAGCTCCGGACAGGGTAGTGGTGAGACCCAGTACTTC CASSSGQGSGETQYF
TRBJ2-7 . TRBD1 TRBV20-1 TGCAGTGCTTCCGGGACAGAGACCTACGAGCAGTACTTC CSASGTETYEQYF
TRBJ2-1 . TRBD1 TRBV29-1 TGCAGCGCCGGGACAGCGACCTACAATGAGCAGTTCTTC CSAGTATYNEQFF
TRBJ1-5 . TRBD1 TRBV30 TGTGCCTGGAGTGTACACAGGGGGCTAGTTCAGCCCCAGCATTTT CAWSVHRGLVQPQHF
TRBJ1-4 . . TRBV25-1 TGTGCCAGCAGTGTCGGGAACGGTGGTAATGAAAAACTGTTTTTT CASSVGNGGNEKLFF
TRBJ2-2 . TRBD1 TRBV12-3/TRBV12-4 TGTGCCAGCAGTCCCCGACAGGGAAACACCGGGGAGCTGTTTTTT CASSPRQGNTGELFF
TRBJ2-3 few TRBD1 TRBV5-1 TGCGCCAGCAGCACGGACAGGGCCCGCACAGATACGCAGTATTTT CASSTDRARTDTQYF
TRBJ1-1 . . TRBV4-1 TGCGCCAGCAGCCAAGTCGAGACTGAAGCTTTCTTT CASSQVETEAFF
TRBJ2-7 few . TRBV5-5 TGTGCCAGCAGCCGTACAGGACCCTACGAGCAGTACTTC CASSRTGPYEQYF
TRBJ2-6 few . TRBV5-1 TGCGCCAGCAGCCCCCGTGCATTGGGGGGCGGGTCTGGGGCCAACGTCCTGACTTTC CASSPRALGGGSGANVLTF
TRBJ1-4 few . TRBV6-5 TGTGCCAGCAGTTACTCGGTTCGGGAAAAACTGTTTTTT CASSYSVREKLFF
TRBJ2-2 few . TRBV20-1 TGCAGTGCTAGAGATAAGCCCTTCAACGGGGAGCTGTTTTTT CSARDKPFNGELFF
TRBJ2-5 . . TRBV2 TGTGCCAGCAGCCGGACAGTGTACCAAGAGACCCAGTACTTC CASSRTVYQETQYF
TRBJ2-4 . . TRBV10-2 TGCGCCAGCAGTGAGGCCAGGGGCTTGGGCAAAAACATTCAGTACTTC CASSEARGLGKNIQYF
TRBJ2-1 . TRBD2 TRBV6-2/TRBV6-3 TGTGCCAGCAGTTACCGACTAGCGGGAGCTTACAATGAGCAGTTCTTC CASSYRLAGAYNEQFF
TRBJ2-1 many . TRBV24-1 TGTGCCACCAGTGACTCACGTACAGAACTAAACAATGAGCAGTTCTTC CATSDSRTELNNEQFF
TRBJ2-3 few TRBD2 TRBV12-3/TRBV12-4 TGTGCCAGCAGTGCCCTGACTAGCGGGGGCACAGATACGCAGTATTTT CASSALTSGGTDTQYF
TRBJ1-2 many . TRBV3-1 TGTGCCAGCAGCCATCCCTTGGCGCCTAACTATGGCTACACCTTC CASSHPLAPNYGYTF
TRBJ2-3 few TRBD1 TRBV5-1 TGCGCCAGCAGCCGGGACAGAAGCACAGATACGCAGTATTTT CASSRDRSTDTQYF
TRBJ2-2 many . TRBV5-1 TGCGCCAGCAGCTTGGCTTTTGGCGGCGGGGAGCTGTTTTTT CASSLAFGGGELFF
TRBJ1-4 few TRBD1 TRBV29-1 TGCAGCGTTCAAGGGGGCCCAAATGAAAAACTGTTTTTT CSVQGGPNEKLFF
TRBJ2-2 . . TRBV5-1 TGCGCCAGCACATTCGGGGGCGCGAACACCGGGGAGCTGTTTTTT CASTFGGANTGELFF
TRBJ1-4 . TRBD1 TRBV20-1 TGCAGTGCTAGAAGTGGACAGGGGTGGGAAAAACTGTTTTTT CSARSGQGWEKLFF
TRBJ2-3 few TRBD1 TRBV2 TGTGCCAGCAGTCAGCCCCCAGGGACAGGGGGCACAGATACGCAGTATTTT CASSQPPGTGGTDTQYF
TRBJ2-5 few TRBD2 TRBV15 TGTGCCACCAGCAGAGTTAGCGGGACTCTTGAAGAGACCCAGTACTTC CATSRVSGTLEETQYF
TRBJ2-3 . . TRBV27 TGTGCCAGCAGTTTAGGACCCAGCGGCACTAGCACAGATACGCAGTATTTT CASSLGPSGTSTDTQYF
TRBJ2-1 few TRBD1 TRBV7-2 TGTGCCAGCAGCTTAGAGGACAGGGTAGGCTACAATGAGCAGTTCTTC CASSLEDRVGYNEQFF
TRBJ1-4 . TRBD1 TRBV25-1 TGTGCCAGCAGCAGACGGGACAGGGTCTTTACTGGGGATGAAAAACTGTTTTTT CASSRRDRVFTGDEKLFF
TRBJ2-7 few . TRBV7-2 TGTGCCAGCAGCTTATTAAACGAGCAGTACTTC CASSLLNEQYF
TRBJ2-2 . . TRBV5-5 TGTGCCAGCAGCCGACAGTCACTTGGCACCGGGGAGCTGTTTTTT CASSRQSLGTGELFF
TRBJ1-4 few . TRBV29-1 TGCAGCGTTGAAGATTTGAATCCGGGGCTTAATGAAAAACTGTTTTTT CSVEDLNPGLNEKLFF
TRBJ2-3 . . TRBV28 TGTGCCAGCAGGAGGGGAGTCTATGGCACAGATACGCAGTATTTT CASRRGVYGTDTQYF
TRBJ2-1 few TRBD2 TRBV7-3 TGTGCCAGCAGCCTCGGGACTAGCGGGATCAATGAGCAGTTCTTC CASSLGTSGINEQFF
TRBJ2-1 . TRBD2 TRBV7-2 TGTGCCAGCAGCTTACAGGGACTAGCGTCGGAGGAGCAGTTCTTC CASSLQGLASEEQFF
TRBJ2-1 . . TRBV20-1 TGCAGTGGGAGGGCGGACCTCTCCTACAATGAGCAGTTCTTC CSGRADLSYNEQFF
TRBJ2-5 few . TRBV29-1 TGCAGCGTTGAGCAACAAGAGACCCAGTACTTC CSVEQQETQYF
TRBJ2-3 few . TRBV5-1 TGCGCCAGCAGCTTCGACGGGAGTGGGGCAGATACGCAGTATTTT CASSFDGSGADTQYF
TRBJ2-1 . TRBD2 TRBV11-3 TGTGCCAGCAGCCTGCGGACTAGCGGGGGTTACAATGAGCAGTTCTTC CASSLRTSGGYNEQFF
TRBJ2-1 few . TRBV7-2 TGTGCCAGCAGCTTTAGGGGGACTGAGCAGTTCTTC CASSFRGTEQFF
TRBJ2-2 . TRBD2 TRBV12-3/TRBV12-4 TGTGCCAGCAGGCCGGGACTAGCCGCCGGGGAGCTGTTTTTT CASRPGLAAGELFF